These 23 T cell receptor beta chains were all obtained from the same sample, sequenced in a study of Tregs in tolerant kidney transplant recipients. Their target antigens are unknown. Clones were read by immunoSEQ multiplex PCR, and TCRdb kept only the in-frame ones, dropping some. Of over 15,000 clones listed, 53% were seen once; the top ten hold 3% to 3.5%. FACS sorting followed a 6-day coculture of CFSE-labeled recipient PBMCs with irradiated graft donor PBMCs. This sample comprised CD4+ T cells from blood cultured with allogeneic cells, obtained before the transplant. These receptors came from a human patient who received a combined kidney and bone marrow transplant.

This clone turned up a few times. The genes are TRBV7-7 and TRBJ2-1; D is uncertain. The CDR3 consists of 13 residues. Germline V lookup: CDR1 SSHAT, CDR2 FNYEAQ (reference sequence). Trimming cost V 1 base and J 4 bases, with 5 bases left between them. In nucleotides, the CDR3 is TGTGCCAGCAGCTTAGGCAGGTACAATGAGCAGTTCTTC. Its protein product is CASSLGRYNEQFF.

This clone has just a few counts. The V and J genes are TRBV7-2 and TRBJ1-5, with 7 bases fitting TRBD1. The ends lost 5 bases at V and 0 bases at J; junction bases unmatched: 10. Looked up from germline, CDR1 is SGHTA and CDR2 is FQGNSA. This CDR3 spans 17 amino acids. The CDR3 spells CASSTGTARLSNQPQHF. Written as DNA, the CDR3 is TGTGCCAGCAGCACCGGGACAGCTAGACTTAGCAATCAGCCCCAGCATTTT.

This chain joins TRBV6-5 and TRBJ2-7, with 11 nucleotides matching TRBD2. Germline-derived CDR1 and CDR2 are MNHEY and SVGAGI. The ends lost 2 bases at V and 3 bases at J; junction bases unmatched: 3. The CDR3 spans 15 residues. The chain's CDR3 is CASSYLAGGVYEQYF. Written as DNA, the CDR3 is TGTGCCAGCAGTTACCTAGCGGGAGGTGTCTACGAGCAGTACTTC.

This clone was detected a few times. Other DNA sequences within the sample encode an identical CDR3. The chain joins TRBV7-2 to TRBJ1-4; D is possibly TRBD1 (5 bases). The CDR3 is 14 amino acids. With 5 bases removed from V and 7 bases from J, the gap between germline ends came to 14 bases. Germline CDR1 SGHTA, CDR2 FQGNSA. The CDR3 DNA is TGTGCCAGCAGCCCGGGGAGGAGGGGTGAAAAACTGTTTTTT. This encodes CASSPGRRGEKLFF.

The table lists this clone with a few counts. The V gene is TRBV7-8, the J gene TRBJ1-2; no clear D. Germline values: CDR1 SGHVS, CDR2 FQNEAQ. This CDR3 has 15 residues. Between the trimmed V and J ends, which lost 5 bases and 2 bases, there was a span of 15 bases. As DNA, the CDR3 is TGTGCCAGCAGCCCCCTGGGAGGGATCAACTATGGCTACACCTTC. It encodes CASSPLGGINYGYTF.

The CDR3, as DNA: TGTGCCAGTAGTATCTTGGGCAGAAACACTGAAGCTTTCTTT. Its translation: CASSILGRNTEAFF. The chain carries TRBV19 and TRBJ1-1; no reliable D call. The ends were cut back, 3 bases at V and 2 bases at J, with 10 bases in the middle. The CDR3 is 14 residues long. Germline CDR1 is LNHDA and CDR2 is SQIVND (reference sequence).

This clone was seen a few times. The rearrangement uses TRBV9 and TRBJ1-2; 11 nucleotides align to TRBD1. Trimming cost V 5 bases and J 4 bases; bases outside gene matches: 7. In germline, CDR1 is SGDLS, CDR2 YYNGEE. The CDR3 length is 15 residues. The CDR3 region has the DNA TGTGCCAGCAGACCCGGGACAGGGGGTTCCTATGGCTACACCTTC. It codes for CASRPGTGGSYGYTF.

The rearrangement links TRBV5-1 to TRBJ2-5, with D possibly TRBD1 on 6 matching bases. The CDR3 extends over 14 amino acids. Germline V gene data show CDR1 as SGHRS and CDR2 as YFSETQ. Trimming shortened V by 4 bases and J by 2 bases, and 12 bases separated the two germline ends. This CDR3 reads CASSHTGSQETQYF. The CDR3 region has the DNA TGCGCCAGCAGCCACACAGGGAGTCAAGAGACCCAGTACTTC.

This chain connects TRBV6-5 to TRBJ1-3; no definite D call. Trimming removed 6 bases at V and 0 bases at J, with 12 bases between. Germline lookup yields CDR1 MNHEY and CDR2 SVGAGI. The length of the CDR3 is 15 residues. CDR3 sequence: CASRVDGSSGNTIYF. The CDR3 bases are TGTGCCAGCAGAGTCGACGGGAGCTCTGGAAACACCATATATTTT.

This clone was observed a few times. The chain employs TRBV29-1 and TRBJ1-1; 8 nucleotides align to TRBD1. Germline CDR1 is SQVTM and CDR2 is ANQGSEA. The CDR3 is 14 amino acids. Trimming took 6 bases from V and 4 from J; bases not matched to a gene: 10. CDR3 loop: CSVNTQGAGTEAFF. CDR3 nucleotides: TGCAGCGTCAATACGCAGGGGGCTGGCACTGAAGCTTTCTTT.

This clone was observed a few times. The CDR3 sequence: CATLNSGGSYNEQFF. The CDR3 nucleotides are TGTGCCACCCTTAATAGCGGGGGCTCCTACAATGAGCAGTTCTTC. The chain has TRBV10-3 and TRBJ2-1, with TRBD2 identical over 9 bases. Per germline, CDR1 ENHRY and CDR2 SYGVKD. The CDR3 extends over 15 amino acids. With 10 bases clipped from V and 0 bases from J, the junction kept 7 bases outside the gene matches.

V and J are TRBV18 and TRBJ2-1; 12 bases map to TRBD1. Germline CDR1 is KGHSH and CDR2 is LQKENI. V lost 5 bases, J lost 8 bases, and 4 bases stayed unmatched. CDR3 length: 14 amino acids. The CDR3 is CASSEGTGGDEQFF. CDR3 sequence (DNA): TGTGCCAGCTCAGAGGGGACAGGGGGCGATGAGCAGTTCTTC. The full variable domain, completed using reference TRBV18 and TRBJ2-1, is NAGVMQNPRHLVRRRGQEARLRCSPMKGHSHVYWYRQLPEEGLKFMVYLQKENIIDESGMPKERFSAEFPKEGPSILRIQQVVRGDSAAYFCASSEGTGGDEQFFGPGTRLTVL.

This clone has only a few counts. J is TRBJ2-1 and V is TRBV5-4, with D unresolved. The germline V gene has CDR1 SGHNT and CDR2 YYREEE (reference sequence). V was clipped by 0 bases and J by 8 bases, with 18 bases between them. This CDR3 region has 16 residues. The CDR3 spells CASSLEPRSIWDEQFF. CDR3 nucleotide sequence: TGTGCCAGCAGCTTGGAGCCGAGGTCCATCTGGGATGAGCAGTTCTTC.

This CDR3 reads CASSLFPGDREQYF. For the CDR3, the DNA is TGTGCCAGCAGCCTCTTTCCAGGGGATCGCGAGCAGTACTTC. The rearrangement uses TRBV7-2 and TRBJ2-7, with a weak D call TRBD1 (6 bases). V was shortened by 5 bases and J by 6 bases, with 17 bases between the two germline ends. Per the germline V gene, CDR1 is SGHTA and CDR2 is FQGNSA. The CDR3 totals 14 residues.

The V call is TRBV7-3, the J call TRBJ2-1; TRBD2 matches 10 bases. The length of the CDR3 is 15 residues. The V and J ends lost 7 bases and 5 bases, in that order; junction bases with no gene match: 8. Germline CDR1 and CDR2: SGHTA and FQGTGA. The DNA of the CDR3 is TGTGCCAGCACCCTAGGGGGACTAGCGAACAATGAGCAGTTCTTC. Its translation: CASTLGGLANNEQFF.

The gene calls are TRBV5-1 and TRBJ2-1; D unresolved. CDR3 length: 15 residues. CDR1 and CDR2 (germline): SGHRS, YFSETQ. V was trimmed by 4 bases and J by 4 bases, leaving 15 bases between them. CDR3 residues: CASSPERMIYNEQFF. CDR3 DNA sequence: TGCGCCAGCAGCCCAGAGAGGATGATTTACAATGAGCAGTTCTTC.

The V and J genes are TRBV10-3 and TRBJ2-1; 10 nucleotides line up with TRBD2. The CDR3 runs 13 residues. V shed 11 bases and J 10 bases; nucleotides not matched to a gene: 11. In germline, CDR1 is ENHRY, CDR2 SYGVKD. This CDR3 is CAVSNSGGSEQFF. CDR3 in DNA: TGTGCCGTTTCGAATAGCGGGGGGTCAGAGCAGTTCTTC.

The rearrangement links TRBV11-2 to TRBJ2-7; D is possibly TRBD2 (5 bases). Trimming cost V 1 base and J 1 base, with 11 bases left between them. In germline, CDR1 is SGHAT, CDR2 FQNNGV. The CDR3 contains 15 residues. The CDR3 bases are TGTGCCAGCAGCTTAGTCACGGGGTCTTCCTACGAGCAGTACTTC. Protein product: CASSLVTGSSYEQYF.

The chain combines TRBV6-1 with TRBJ1-5; the match to TRBD1 covers 7 bases. The V segment lost 10 bases and the J segment 9 bases; nucleotides outside the gene matches: 15. Germline loops: CDR1 MNHNS, CDR2 SASEGT. CDR3 length: 14 residues. CDR3 loop: CATNIPGQLAPQHF. The CDR3 region has the DNA TGTGCCACCAATATACCGGGACAGTTGGCGCCCCAGCATTTT.

The DNA for the CDR3 is TGTGCCAGCAGCGTCCTACAGGGAAGTGAGCAGTTCTTC. Its protein is CASSVLQGSEQFF. The chain employs TRBV11-3 and TRBJ2-1; D is possibly TRBD1 (6 bases). V lost 5 bases and J lost 9, with 14 bases in between. CDR1 and CDR2 from the germline V gene are SGHNT and YENEEA. The CDR3 consists of 13 residues.

This clone has a single count. V and J are TRBV27 and TRBJ2-1; TRBD2 matches at 11 bases. Germline CDR1 and CDR2: MNHEY and SMNVEV (reference sequence). Trimming at V came to 5 bases and at J to 10 bases, leaving 13 bases not matched to a gene. CDR3 length: 16 residues. The CDR3 DNA follows: TGTGCCAGCAGTAGTATCAGGACTAGCGGGTACGGGGAGCAGTTCTTC. Translating gives CASSSIRTSGYGEQFF.

This clone is a singleton in its sample. Other nucleotide sequences from this sample produce the same CDR3. The chain employs TRBV28 and TRBJ1-2, with D maybe TRBD1 (5 bases). Germline V gene data show CDR1 as MDHEN and CDR2 as SYDVKM. The CDR3 runs 12 residues. V was trimmed by 2 bases and J by 8 bases, leaving 9 bases between them. The DNA for the CDR3 is TGTGCCAGCAGTTTAAGGGGCCGGGGCTACACCTTC. Residues: CASSLRGRGYTF.

This sequence joins TRBV11-2 and TRBJ2-2; the D gene is possibly TRBD1 (6 bases). V was pared by 4 bases and J by 9 bases, with 15 bases between. This CDR3 contains 14 residues. Per germline, CDR1 SGHAT and CDR2 FQNNGV. CDR3 amino acids: CASSSRQEHRELFF. The DNA for the CDR3 is TGTGCCAGCAGCTCAAGACAGGAACACCGGGAGCTGTTTTTT.